This record covers a single T cell receptor beta chain. The data originate from a study of blood T cell repertoires in COVID-19. Turning to the study itself: Whether acute or convalescent, the COVID-19 samples came from the United States, Italy and Spain. PBMCs, B-cell-depleted T cells, or T cells were the source of the cDNA or gDNA that made up the material.

The method was immunoSEQ multiplex PCR; TCRdb's version includes in-frame clones alone and lacks a portion of them. The sample contains around 250,000 clones, over 75% of which appear only once. The CDR3 totals 13 residues. The J segment lost 4 bases and the V segment lost 7 bases, leaving 6 bases of the junction unmatched. Germline V gene data show CDR1 as MDHEN and CDR2 as SYDVKM. The clonotype comes from a human donor in a cohort sampled during active COVID-19. Sequencing input: peripheral blood. This sequence joins TRBV28 and TRBJ1-2, with 7 bases lining up with TRBD1. The DNA of the CDR3 is TGTGCCAGCACTATCCAGGGGGGCTATGGCTACACCTTC. It is translated as CASTIQGGYGYTF.